The clone carrying this T cell receptor (beta chain) was counted many times. Time point denoted: blood at routine non-recurrence follow-up after resection. The record originates from a study of spatial heterogeneity in lung cancer. For the study at large: Fewer alpha-chain than beta-chain sequences were consistently detected. Every unique TCR and UMI combination, on average, appeared more than ten times in raw reads.

One entry per CDR3 protein, called by TCRdb with MiXCR from the 5' RACE reads. The data contain 42,000 or so distinct CDR3 sequences, 10% to 13% of them singletons. CDR1 is MDHEN, CDR2 SYDVKM, per germline. Losses at the gene ends were 3 bases for V and 2 bases for J; bases not matched to a gene: 4. This CDR3 is 15 amino acids long. The specimen was PBMCs, collected at follow-up. This chain uses TRBV28 with TRBJ2-1; 7 positions match TRBD2. The TCR was taken from a female donor with early-stage non-small cell lung cancer. The CDR3 here is CASSLGGIPYNEQFF. The CDR3 DNA follows: TGTGCCAGCAGTTTGGGGGGGATCCCCTACAATGAGCAGTTCTTC.